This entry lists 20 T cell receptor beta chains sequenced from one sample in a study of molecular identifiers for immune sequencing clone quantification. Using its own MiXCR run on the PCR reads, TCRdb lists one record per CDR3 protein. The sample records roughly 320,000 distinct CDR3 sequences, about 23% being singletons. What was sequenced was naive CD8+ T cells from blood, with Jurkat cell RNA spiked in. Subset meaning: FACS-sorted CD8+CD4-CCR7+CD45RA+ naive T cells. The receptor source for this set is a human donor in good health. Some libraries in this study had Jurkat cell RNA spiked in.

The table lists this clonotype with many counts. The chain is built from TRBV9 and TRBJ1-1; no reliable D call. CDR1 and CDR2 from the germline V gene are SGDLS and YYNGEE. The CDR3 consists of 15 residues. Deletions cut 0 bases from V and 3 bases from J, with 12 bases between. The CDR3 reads CASSVGFGPDTEAFF. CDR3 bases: TGTGCCAGCAGCGTAGGGTTTGGTCCCGACACTGAAGCTTTCTTT.

The CDR3 DNA reads as TGTGCCAGCAGGACTAGCGGGGGGTACGAGCAGTACTTC. It is translated as CASRTSGGYEQYF. This rearrangement joins TRBV27 to TRBJ2-7, with 13 bases that match TRBD2. J gave up 4 bases and V 6 bases, and 0 bases lay outside the gene matches. The CDR3 length is 13 residues. Germline CDR1 and CDR2: MNHEY and SMNVEV (reference sequence).

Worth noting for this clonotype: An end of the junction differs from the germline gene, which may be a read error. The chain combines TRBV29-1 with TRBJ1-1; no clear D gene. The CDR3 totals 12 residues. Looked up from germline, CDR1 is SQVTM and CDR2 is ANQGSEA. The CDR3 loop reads CSGVPGNTDAFF. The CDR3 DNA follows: TGCAGCGGGGTCCCCGGAAACACTGACGCTTTCTTT.

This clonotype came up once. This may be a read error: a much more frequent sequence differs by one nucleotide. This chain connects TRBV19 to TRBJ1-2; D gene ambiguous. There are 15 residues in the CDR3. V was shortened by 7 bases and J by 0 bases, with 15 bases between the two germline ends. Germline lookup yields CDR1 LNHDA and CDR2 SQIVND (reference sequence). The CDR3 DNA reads TGTGCCAGTACTCCCGCGTGGGGTTCTAACTATGGCTACACCTTC. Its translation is CASTPAWGSNYGYTF.

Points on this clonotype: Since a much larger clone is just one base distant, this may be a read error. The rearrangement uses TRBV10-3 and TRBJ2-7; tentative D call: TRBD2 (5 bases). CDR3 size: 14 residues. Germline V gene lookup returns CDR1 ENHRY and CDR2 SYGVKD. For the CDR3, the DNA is TGTGCCATCAGTGGAAAGTCTAGCTCCCACGAGCAGTACTTC. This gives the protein CAISGKSSSHEQYF.

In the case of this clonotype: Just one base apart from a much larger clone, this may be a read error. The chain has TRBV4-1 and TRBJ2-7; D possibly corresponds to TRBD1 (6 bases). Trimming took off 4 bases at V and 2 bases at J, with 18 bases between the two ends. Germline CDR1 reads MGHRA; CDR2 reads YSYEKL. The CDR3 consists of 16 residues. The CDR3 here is CASSPTTGAGAYEQYF. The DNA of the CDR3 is TGCGCCAGCAGCCCTACGACCGGGGCAGGGGCCTACGAGCAGTACTTC.

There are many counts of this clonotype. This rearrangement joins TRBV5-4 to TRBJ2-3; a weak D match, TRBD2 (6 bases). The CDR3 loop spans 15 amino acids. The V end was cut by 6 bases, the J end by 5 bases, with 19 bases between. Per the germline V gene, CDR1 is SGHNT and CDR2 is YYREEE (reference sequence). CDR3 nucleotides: TGTGCCAGCAACACATTAGCGGACGCGGTAGATACGCAGTATTTT. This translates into CASNTLADAVDTQYF.

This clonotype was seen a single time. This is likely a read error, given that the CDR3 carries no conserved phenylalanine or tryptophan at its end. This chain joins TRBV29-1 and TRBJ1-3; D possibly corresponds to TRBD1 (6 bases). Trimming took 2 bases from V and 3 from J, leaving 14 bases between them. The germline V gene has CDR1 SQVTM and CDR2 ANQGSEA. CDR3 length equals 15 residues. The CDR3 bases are TGCAGCGTTGAAAGGGATGGGGGCGGTGGAAACACCATATATTTA. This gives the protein CSVERDGGGGNTIYL.

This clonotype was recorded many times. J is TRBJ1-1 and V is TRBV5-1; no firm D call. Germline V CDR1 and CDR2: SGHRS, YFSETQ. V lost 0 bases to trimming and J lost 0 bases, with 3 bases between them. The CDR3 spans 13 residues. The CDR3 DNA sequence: TGCGCCAGCAGCTTGGACATGAACACTGAAGCTTTCTTT. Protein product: CASSLDMNTEAFF.

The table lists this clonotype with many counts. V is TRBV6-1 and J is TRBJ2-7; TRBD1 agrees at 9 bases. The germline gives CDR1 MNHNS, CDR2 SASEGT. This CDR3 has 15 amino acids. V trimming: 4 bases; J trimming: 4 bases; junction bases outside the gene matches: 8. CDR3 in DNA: TGTGCCAGCAGTGGCGCCGGACAGGGGATGTACGAGCAGTACTTC. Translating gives CASSGAGQGMYEQYF.

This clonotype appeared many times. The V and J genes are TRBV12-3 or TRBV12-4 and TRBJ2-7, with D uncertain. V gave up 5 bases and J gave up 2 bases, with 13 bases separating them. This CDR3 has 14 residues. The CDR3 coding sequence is TGTGCCAGCAGTCCAGAGACAAAAACCTACGAGCAGTACTTC. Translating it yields CASSPETKTYEQYF.

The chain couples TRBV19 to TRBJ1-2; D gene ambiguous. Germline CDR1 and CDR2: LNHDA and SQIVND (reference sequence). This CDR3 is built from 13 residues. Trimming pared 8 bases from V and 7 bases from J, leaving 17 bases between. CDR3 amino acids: CASLDPWSFGYTF. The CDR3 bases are TGTGCCAGTCTCGATCCATGGAGTTTTGGCTACACCTTC.

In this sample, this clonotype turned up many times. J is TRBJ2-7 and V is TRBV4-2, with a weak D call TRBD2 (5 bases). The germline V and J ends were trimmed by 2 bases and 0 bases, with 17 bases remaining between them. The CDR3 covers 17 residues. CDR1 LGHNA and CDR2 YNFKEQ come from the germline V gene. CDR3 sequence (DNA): TGTGCCAGCAGCCAATCCTTGGGCGGGTCGAGCTCCTACGAGCAGTACTTC. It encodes CASSQSLGGSSSYEQYF.

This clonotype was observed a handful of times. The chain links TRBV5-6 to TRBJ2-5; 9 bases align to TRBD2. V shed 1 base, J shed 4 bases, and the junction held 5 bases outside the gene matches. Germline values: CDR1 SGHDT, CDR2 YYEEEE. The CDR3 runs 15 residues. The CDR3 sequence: CASSLLAGAGETQYF. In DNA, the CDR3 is TGTGCCAGCAGCTTGTTAGCGGGAGCTGGAGAGACCCAGTACTTC.

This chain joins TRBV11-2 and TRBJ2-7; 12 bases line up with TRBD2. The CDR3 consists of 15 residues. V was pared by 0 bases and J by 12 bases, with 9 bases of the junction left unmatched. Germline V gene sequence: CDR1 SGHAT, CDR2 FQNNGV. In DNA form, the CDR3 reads TGTGCCAGCAGCTTAGATCAAGCTAGCGGGAGGGCCCCGTACTTC. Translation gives CASSLDQASGRAPYF.

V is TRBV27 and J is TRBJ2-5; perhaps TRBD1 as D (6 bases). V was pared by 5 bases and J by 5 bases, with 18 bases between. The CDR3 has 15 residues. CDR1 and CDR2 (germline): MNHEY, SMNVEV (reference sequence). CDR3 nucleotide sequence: TGTGCCAGCAGTCTCGCATCCGACAGGATTGAGACCCAGTACTTC. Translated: CASSLASDRIETQYF.

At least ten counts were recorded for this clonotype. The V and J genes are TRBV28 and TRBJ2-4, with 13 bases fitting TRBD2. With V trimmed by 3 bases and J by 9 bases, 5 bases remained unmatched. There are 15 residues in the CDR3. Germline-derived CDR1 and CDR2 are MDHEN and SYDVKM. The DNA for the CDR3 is TGTGCCAGCAGTTTCCCAACTAGCGGGAGGGCCATTCAGTACTTC. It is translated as CASSFPTSGRAIQYF. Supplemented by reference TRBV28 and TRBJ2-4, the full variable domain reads DVKVTQSSRYLVKRTGEKVFLECVQDMDHENMFWYRQDPGLGLRLIYFSYDVKMKEKGDIPEGYSVSREKKERFSLILESASTNQTSMYLCASSFPTSGRAIQYFGAGTRLSVL.

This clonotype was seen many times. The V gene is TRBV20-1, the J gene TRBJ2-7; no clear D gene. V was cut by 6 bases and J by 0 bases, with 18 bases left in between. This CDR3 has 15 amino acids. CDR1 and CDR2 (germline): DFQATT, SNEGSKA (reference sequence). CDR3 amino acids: CSAADLELFSYEQYF. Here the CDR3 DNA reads TGCAGTGCCGCCGACCTTGAGCTATTCTCCTACGAGCAGTACTTC.

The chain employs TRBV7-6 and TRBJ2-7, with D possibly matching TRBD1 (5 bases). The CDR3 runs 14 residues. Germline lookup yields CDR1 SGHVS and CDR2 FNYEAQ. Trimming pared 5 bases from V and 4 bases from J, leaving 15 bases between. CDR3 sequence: CASSVRDGAYEQYF. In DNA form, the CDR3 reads TGTGCCAGCAGCGTCAGGGATGGGGCATACGAGCAGTACTTC. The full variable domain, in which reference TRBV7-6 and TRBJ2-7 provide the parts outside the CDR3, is GAGVSQSPRYKVTKRGQDVALRCDPISGHVSLYWYRQALGQGPEFLTYFNYEAQQDKSGLPNDRFSAERPEGSISTLTIQRTEQRDSAMYRCASSVRDGAYEQYFGPGTRLTVT.

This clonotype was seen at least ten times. CDR3 coding DNA: TGTGCCAGCAGTTTAAACGTACGGGAAGAAAAACTGTTTTTT. Amino acids: CASSLNVREEKLFF. The gene calls are TRBV12-3 or TRBV12-4 and TRBJ1-4, with D unresolved. V was trimmed by 2 bases and J by 8 bases, leaving 12 bases between them. This CDR3 is built from 14 residues.